This record looks at one T cell receptor (beta chain) sequence and its context. Its antigen is unknown. The CDR3 loop spans 14 amino acids. The V gene's germline CDR1 is LNHDA and CDR2 SQIVND (reference sequence). Trimming removed 6 bases at V and 3 bases at J, with 14 bases between. Amplification used 60 Vbeta primers and 13 Jbeta primers. The protocol was immunoSEQ multiplex PCR, while the TCRdb copy is restricted to in-frame clones and leaves out a portion. The data show around 67,000 clones, around 61% seen once. These data originate in a study of cytomegalovirus exposure and HLA in healthy donors. Whole-study findings and limits: Three chains linked to CMV were shown in vitro to be specific for CMV antigens. Follow-up analysis later connected one missense variant in DCLRE1C with trimming of TCR beta V- and J-genes.

V and J are TRBV19 and TRBJ1-1; D is ambiguous. The sequence was collected from a woman aged 50 to 60 in good health and CMV-seronegative. Sequencing was carried out using PBMCs. CDR3 sequence reads: CASRKREVDTEAFF. CDR3 nucleotide sequence: TGTGCCAGTAGGAAAAGGGAGGTGGACACTGAAGCTTTCTTT. The whole variable domain, remainder taken from reference TRBV19 and TRBJ1-1, is DGGITQSPKYLFRKEGQNVTLSCEQNLNHDAMYWYRQDPGQGLRLIYYSQIVNDFQKGDIAEGYSVSREKKESFPLTVTSAQKNPTAFYLCASRKREVDTEAFFGQGTRLTVV.